Each of the 16 T cell receptor beta chains below was sequenced from the same sample in a study of a mutant IDH1 vaccine in newly diagnosed glioma. The antigens for these receptors are not known. Time point specified: week 11, during vaccination. Doses comprised 300 ug of mutant IDH1 20-mer peptide each, plus topical imiquimod. Sequencing was performed with immunoSEQ multiplex PCR; in TCRdb, only in-frame clones are kept and a portion is missing. The data hold about 66,000 clones, with roughly 80% observed a single time. The starting material was PBMCs, obtained from a glioma patient whose treatment included an IDH1 peptide vaccine. These receptors all come from a woman in her forties or fifties with glioma.

V usage is TRBV5-5 and J usage is TRBJ1-5; no clear D gene. Germline loops: CDR1 SGHKS, CDR2 YYEKEE (reference sequence). Deletions cut 3 bases from V and 4 bases from J, with 2 bases between. The CDR3 extends over 11 amino acids. CDR3 nucleotide sequence: TGTGCCAGCAGCTGGAATCAGCCCCAGCATTTT. Translated, it gives CASSWNQPQHF.

CDR3 coding DNA: TGTGCCACCCGAACGGGCACAGATACGCAGTATTTT. Its translation is CATRTGTDTQYF. The rearrangement links TRBV19 to TRBJ2-3, with D uncertain. Germline lookup yields CDR1 LNHDA and CDR2 SQIVND (reference sequence). With 10 bases removed from V and 1 base from J, the gap between germline ends came to 9 bases. This CDR3 has 12 residues.

The genes are TRBV19 and TRBJ2-1, with 8 bases that match TRBD2. Unmatched junction bases numbered 5, after V lost 5 bases and J lost 8 bases. Germline V gene sequence: CDR1 LNHDA, CDR2 SQIVND (reference sequence). This CDR3 contains 13 residues. The CDR3 DNA reads TGTGCCAGTAGTGACGGGGGGGCCGATGAGCAGTTCTTC. Encoded protein: CASSDGGADEQFF.

The chain joins TRBV6-5 to TRBJ2-7, with TRBD1 as a possible D gene (6 bases). This CDR3 contains 14 residues. Germline V gene data show CDR1 as MNHEY and CDR2 as SVGAGI. Trimming removed 2 bases from V and 2 bases from J, with 10 bases in between. The chain's CDR3 is CASSYQGSTYEQYF. CDR3 DNA: TGTGCCAGCAGTTACCAGGGGTCGACCTACGAGCAGTACTTC.

The chain carries TRBV29-1 and TRBJ1-4; possible D gene TRBD1, 5 bases. The germline gives CDR1 SQVTM, CDR2 ANQGSEA. V shed 5 bases and J shed 4 bases, with 8 bases lying between them. The CDR3 has 12 residues. The CDR3 protein is CSVNGGNEKLFF. Written as DNA, the CDR3 is TGCAGCGTTAATGGGGGTAATGAAAAACTGTTTTTT.

As to this clone: The sample has other DNA sequences that encode this CDR3 too. V is TRBV10-3 and J is TRBJ2-5, with no clear D. V dropped 2 bases and J dropped 4 bases, with 2 bases sitting between them. This CDR3 is 11 amino acids long. Germline V gives CDR1 ENHRY, CDR2 SYGVKD. In DNA, the CDR3 is TGTGCCATCAGTGAGGGAGAGACCCAGTACTTC. Amino acid sequence: CAISEGETQYF.

This clone was observed a single time. V and J are TRBV28 and TRBJ1-5; D unresolved. Germline V gene sequence: CDR1 MDHEN, CDR2 SYDVKM. The CDR3 runs to 14 residues. The V end lost 3 bases, the J end lost 7 bases, and 13 bases lay between the germline ends. CDR3 amino acids: CASSFGETRQPQHF. For the CDR3, the DNA is TGTGCCAGCAGTTTCGGAGAGACTAGGCAGCCCCAGCATTTT.

The chain recombines TRBV27 with TRBJ1-5; TRBD1 aligns across 8 bases. Unmatched junction bases numbered 2, after V lost 2 bases and J lost 2 bases. Germline V gene lookup returns CDR1 MNHEY and CDR2 SMNVEV (reference sequence). This CDR3 spans 15 amino acids. CDR3: CASSLLGQGNQPQHF. The CDR3 nucleotides read TGTGCCAGCAGTTTACTGGGACAGGGCAATCAGCCCCAGCATTTT.

V gene TRBV30 combines with J gene TRBJ2-4; no clear D. Germline V gene sequence: CDR1 GTSNPN, CDR2 SVGIG (reference sequence). The CDR3 has 16 residues. V was cut by 2 bases and J by 4 bases, with 18 bases left in between. The CDR3, as DNA: TGTGCCTGGAGTTACCCCTCGAAGACGAGAAAAAACATTCAGTACTTC. Translated: CAWSYPSKTRKNIQYF.

This rearrangement joins TRBV7-9 to TRBJ2-7, with a weak D call TRBD1 (6 bases). Germline values: CDR1 SEHNR, CDR2 FQNEAQ (reference sequence). The CDR3 extends over 14 amino acids. Trimming left V 5 bases short and J 0 bases short, with 11 bases between. Written as DNA, the CDR3 is TGTGCCAGCAGCACCGGACAGAGCTCCTACGAGCAGTACTTC. Translating it yields CASSTGQSSYEQYF.

This chain joins TRBV7-2 and TRBJ1-2; D is unresolved. V lost 1 base, J lost 7 bases, and 10 bases lay in between. CDR1 is SGHTA, CDR2 FQGNSA, per germline. The CDR3 sequence is 13 residues long. The CDR3 nucleotides read TGTGCCAGCAGCTTAGTCTCCGGGTCTGGCTACACCTTC. Amino acids: CASSLVSGSGYTF.

The CDR3 DNA reads TGTGCCAGCAGTCTCTCCAAGGCGGGGGGCCGCGGGACCCAGTACTTC. It codes for CASSLSKAGGRGTQYF. The chain couples TRBV27 to TRBJ2-5; 8 bases align to TRBD2. The V segment lost 5 bases and the J segment 7 bases; nucleotides outside the gene matches: 15. Germline V gene data show CDR1 as MNHEY and CDR2 as SMNVEV (reference sequence). The CDR3 consists of 16 residues.

The chain recombines TRBV27 with TRBJ1-1, with D tentatively TRBD1 (5 bases). The germline CDR1 and CDR2 sequences are MNHEY and SMNVEV (reference sequence). The CDR3 is 15 residues long. V lost 7 bases and J lost 4, with 19 bases in between. The CDR3 bases are TGTGCCAGCACCCCTGCCGGGCCTGGGGGCACTGAAGCTTTCTTT. Its protein is CASTPAGPGGTEAFF.

This clone was seen a few times. The CDR3 DNA sequence: TGTGCCAGCAGTGACTTGAGCGGGGGGGCTGCCGGGGAGCTGTTTTTT. This sequence encodes CASSDLSGGAAGELFF. This sequence joins TRBV6-4 and TRBJ2-2, with 10 bases that match TRBD2. The V and J ends lost 1 base and 6 bases, in that order; junction bases with no gene match: 5. CDR3 length: 16 residues. CDR1 and CDR2 (germline): MRHNA, SNTAGT.

This chain joins TRBV5-4 and TRBJ2-5, with D perhaps given as TRBD1 or TRBD2 (5 bases each). In germline, CDR1 is SGHNT, CDR2 YYREEE (reference sequence). CDR3 length equals 16 residues. Trimming took 3 bases from V and 5 from J, leaving 20 bases between them. Here the CDR3 DNA reads TGTGCCAGCAGCTCGAGCTTTGGGACCTTGGGGGAGACCCAGTACTTC. Its protein is CASSSSFGTLGETQYF.

V gene TRBV5-1 combines with J gene TRBJ1-6; no firm D call. V shed 0 bases and J shed 3 bases, with 7 bases lying between them. This CDR3 region has 15 residues. The V gene's germline CDR1 is SGHRS and CDR2 YFSETQ. Here the CDR3 reads CASSLETVYNSPLHF. The CDR3 DNA reads as TGCGCCAGCAGCTTGGAGACGGTCTATAATTCACCCCTCCACTTT.